The 20 T cell receptor beta chains listed next were all sequenced from one sample in a study of control samples from healthy donors and cancer patients. Only in-frame clones appear in the TCRdb table, and some are missing; sequencing was by immunoSEQ multiplex PCR. The repertoire holds 170,000 or so clones, with roughly 92% as singletons. Source material: blood. These TCRs come from a woman between 18 and 30 years old in good health.

The V call is TRBV11-3, the J call TRBJ2-1; 11 nucleotides agree with TRBD2. CDR1 and CDR2 (germline): SGHNT, YENEEA. The CDR3 is made up of 15 amino acids. J gave up 7 bases and V 5 bases, and 7 bases lay outside the gene matches. CDR3 coding DNA: TGTGCCAGCAGCCCCCGACTAGCGGGATGGAATGAGCAGTTCTTC. The encoded protein is CASSPRLAGWNEQFF.

This chain links TRBV6-5 with TRBJ2-7; D possibly uses TRBD1 or TRBD2 (5 bases each). The V gene's germline CDR1 is MNHEY and CDR2 SVGAGI. The CDR3 sequence is 16 residues long. V lost 4 bases, J lost 2 bases, and 18 bases lay in between. CDR3 residues: CASSSPRGRITYEQYF. The CDR3, as DNA: TGTGCCAGCAGTTCCCCGAGGGGACGGATTACCTACGAGCAGTACTTC.

The V call is TRBV6-1, the J call TRBJ1-4; D remains unclear. With 7 bases removed from V and 7 bases from J, the gap between germline ends came to 13 bases. Per germline, CDR1 MNHNS and CDR2 SASEGT. There are 13 residues in the CDR3. The CDR3 is CASKDGGFEKLFF. CDR3 DNA sequence: TGTGCCAGCAAAGACGGTGGGTTTGAAAAACTGTTTTTT.

V gene TRBV19 combines with J gene TRBJ1-1; possible D gene TRBD1, 6 bases. The germline V and J ends were trimmed by 4 bases and 1 base, with 10 bases remaining between them. This CDR3 contains 14 residues. Germline-derived CDR1 and CDR2 are LNHDA and SQIVND (reference sequence). CDR3 DNA: TGTGCCAGTAGTAAGACCAGGGGGAACACTGAAGCTTTCTTT. Protein product: CASSKTRGNTEAFF.

The chain combines TRBV19 with TRBJ1-1; D uncertain. There are 11 residues in the CDR3. Deletions cut 9 bases from V and 4 bases from J, with 9 bases between. Germline CDR1 reads LNHDA; CDR2 reads SQIVND (reference sequence). This chain's CDR3 is CASRVGTEAFF. As DNA, the CDR3 is TGTGCCAGCCGGGTCGGCACTGAAGCTTTCTTT.

The rearrangement links TRBV11-2 to TRBJ1-1; no firm D call. CDR3 length: 15 residues. From germline, CDR1 is SGHAT and CDR2 FQNNGV. Trimming removed 3 bases at V and 8 bases at J, with 19 bases between. CDR3 sequence reads: CASSFNSGLLSEAFF. In nucleotides, the CDR3 is TGTGCCAGCAGCTTTAACAGCGGGCTCTTATCGGAAGCTTTCTTT. Full variable domain (remainder filled in from reference TRBV11-2 and TRBJ1-1): EAGVAQSPRYKIIEKRQSVAFWCNPISGHATLYWYQQILGQGPKLLIQFQNNGVVDDSQLPKDRFSAERLKGVDSTLKIQPAKLEDSAVYLCASSFNSGLLSEAFFGQGTRLTVV.

The chain recombines TRBV5-1 with TRBJ2-7; tentatively, D is TRBD1 or TRBD2 (5 bases each). This CDR3 spans 17 amino acids. V lost 1 base, J lost 2 bases, and 19 bases lay in between. Germline CDR1 SGHRS, CDR2 YFSETQ. CDR3: CASSLTGRKGYPYEQYF. DNA for the CDR3: TGCGCCAGCAGCTTGACGGGACGCAAAGGGTATCCCTACGAGCAGTACTTC.

The chain recombines TRBV19 with TRBJ1-4, with a tentative D call TRBD1 (6 bases). The CDR3 length is 13 residues. Germline V gene sequence: CDR1 LNHDA, CDR2 SQIVND (reference sequence). V was trimmed by 5 bases and J by 8 bases, leaving 12 bases between them. CDR3 residues: CASSQGTREKLFF. CDR3 in DNA: TGTGCCAGTAGTCAAGGGACAAGGGAAAAACTGTTTTTT. Looking up the rest from reference TRBV19 and TRBJ1-4 gives the full variable domain: DGGITQSPKYLFRKEGQNVTLSCEQNLNHDAMYWYRQDPGQGLRLIYYSQIVNDFQKGDIAEGYSVSREKKESFPLTVTSAQKNPTAFYLCASSQGTREKLFFGSGTQLSVL.

The chain recombines TRBV11-2 with TRBJ2-3; no clear D gene. CDR1 SGHAT and CDR2 FQNNGV come from the germline V gene. This CDR3 has 12 amino acids. Trimming left V 3 bases short and J 3 bases short, with 4 bases between. This CDR3 reads CASSFPTDTQYF. CDR3 in DNA: TGTGCCAGCAGCTTCCCGACAGATACGCAGTATTTT.

The V call is TRBV5-4, the J call TRBJ1-1; D possibly corresponds to TRBD1 (5 bases). The V end was cut by 4 bases, the J end by 2 bases, with 18 bases between. Germline CDR1 is SGHNT and CDR2 is YYREEE (reference sequence). The CDR3 has 16 amino acids. This chain's CDR3 is CASSIAGLSDNTEAFF. Here the CDR3 DNA reads TGTGCCAGCAGCATTGCGGGGCTTAGTGACAACACTGAAGCTTTCTTT.

V is TRBV14 and J is TRBJ2-1; D is unclear. The V gene lost 1 base and the J gene lost 10 bases, with 11 bases spanning the gap. CDR3 length equals 13 residues. The germline V gene has CDR1 SGHDN and CDR2 FVKESK. The chain's CDR3 is CASSQGIRREQFF. The CDR3 DNA sequence: TGTGCCAGCAGCCAAGGGATCAGGAGAGAGCAGTTCTTC.

This chain joins TRBV11-2 and TRBJ2-1; 10 nucleotides match TRBD2. The V segment lost 5 bases and the J segment 3 bases; nucleotides outside the gene matches: 4. The CDR3 runs 15 residues. CDR1 SGHAT and CDR2 FQNNGV come from the germline V gene. The CDR3 here is CASSQRGGIYNEQFF. The CDR3 DNA is TGTGCCAGCAGCCAGCGGGGGGGGATCTACAATGAGCAGTTCTTC.

The V and J genes are TRBV7-9 and TRBJ2-2; no clear D gene. Germline V CDR1 and CDR2: SEHNR, FQNEAQ (reference sequence). V shed 5 bases and J shed 2 bases, with 9 bases lying between them. CDR3 length: 14 amino acids. The CDR3 loop reads CASSPRPNTGELFF. In DNA form, the CDR3 reads TGTGCCAGCAGCCCTCGACCAAACACCGGGGAGCTGTTTTTT.

V and J are TRBV19 and TRBJ2-3; a possible D gene is TRBD1 (7 bases). The CDR3 is 15 residues long. Per germline, CDR1 LNHDA and CDR2 SQIVND (reference sequence). Trimming took 3 bases from V and 2 from J, leaving 12 bases between them. DNA of the CDR3: TGTGCCAGTAGTATTGGGGGGACAGTCACAGATACGCAGTATTTT. It is translated as CASSIGGTVTDTQYF.

The chain recombines TRBV6-6 with TRBJ1-1; 8 nucleotides line up with TRBD1. The CDR3 length is 13 residues. V was pared by 11 bases and J by 10 bases, with 15 bases of the junction left unmatched. The germline V gene encodes CDR1 MNHNY and CDR2 SVGAGI (reference sequence). CDR3 sequence: CASGLGQGWSAFF. CDR3 nucleotides: TGTGCCTCCGGGCTAGGACAGGGCTGGTCAGCTTTCTTT.

J is TRBJ1-1 and V is TRBV19; the D gene is possibly TRBD1 (5 bases). The CDR3 sequence is 14 residues long. The V gene's germline CDR1 is LNHDA and CDR2 SQIVND (reference sequence). Trimming left V 5 bases short and J 4 bases short, with 14 bases between. CDR3 DNA sequence: TGTGCCAGTAGTCCCCGCGGCGGGGGCACTGAAGCTTTCTTT. It yields the protein CASSPRGGGTEAFF.

The chain links TRBV5-1 to TRBJ1-4; 7 positions agree with TRBD1. This CDR3 is built from 16 residues. With V trimmed by 4 bases and J by 0 bases, 6 bases remained unmatched. CDR1 and CDR2 (germline): SGHRS, YFSETQ. The CDR3 reads CASSLGQAATNEKLFF. DNA for the CDR3: TGCGCCAGCAGCCTAGGACAGGCCGCAACTAATGAAAAACTGTTTTTT.

The chain uses TRBV10-1 and TRBJ1-5; TRBD1 is a possible D gene (6 bases). The CDR3 extends over 18 amino acids. Trimming took off 2 bases at V and 3 bases at J, with 20 bases between the two ends. In germline, CDR1 is WNHNN, CDR2 SYGVQD (reference sequence). The DNA of the CDR3 is TGCGCCAGCAGTGAGAAAGGGGGGGGGACCGACCACAATCAGCCCCAGCATTTT. Protein: CASSEKGGGTDHNQPQHF.

This clone was detected only a few times. The chain combines TRBV9 with TRBJ2-5, with 12 bases fitting TRBD2. Germline V gene lookup returns CDR1 SGDLS and CDR2 YYNGEE. The CDR3 length is 15 residues. With 0 bases clipped from V and 5 bases from J, the junction kept 2 bases outside the gene matches. As DNA, the CDR3 is TGTGCCAGCAGCGTAGAGGGGACTAGCGGGGAGACCCAGTACTTC. It yields the protein CASSVEGTSGETQYF.

This clone was seen a single time. V usage is TRBV11-3 and J usage is TRBJ1-3; D is undetermined. Between the trimmed V and J ends, which lost 5 bases and 0 bases, there was a span of 5 bases. Germline V lookup: CDR1 SGHNT, CDR2 YENEEA. This CDR3 spans 13 amino acids. The CDR3 region has the DNA TGTGCCAGCAGCGCAGCCTCTGGAAACACCATATATTTT. This encodes CASSAASGNTIYF.